One and the same sample provided the 18 T cell receptor beta chains below, sequenced in a study of blood T cell repertoires in COVID-19. The repertoire was sequenced with immunoSEQ multiplex PCR; TCRdb's copy has only in-frame clones and lacks some. The data contain hundreds of thousands of clones, about 90% of them singletons. The sample consisted of peripheral blood. These receptor sequences come from a middle-aged man with acute or convalescent COVID-19.

The V call is TRBV28, the J call TRBJ1-4; D unclear. Germline V gives CDR1 MDHEN, CDR2 SYDVKM. The CDR3 loop spans 13 amino acids. V gave up 8 bases and J gave up 0 bases, with 7 bases separating them. CDR3 residues: CASRGTTNEKLFF. In nucleotides, the CDR3 is TGTGCCAGCCGAGGGACAACTAATGAAAAACTGTTTTTT.

The V call is TRBV9, the J call TRBJ2-3; D possibly corresponds to TRBD2 (5 bases). The germline V and J ends were trimmed by 0 bases and 2 bases, with 16 bases remaining between them. CDR1 and CDR2 (germline): SGDLS, YYNGEE. The CDR3 contains 17 residues. The CDR3 reads CASSVEGLAGPTDTQYF. The CDR3 DNA sequence: TGTGCCAGCAGCGTAGAAGGTCTCGCGGGCCCCACAGATACGCAGTATTTT.

The chain is built from TRBV9 and TRBJ1-2, with 12 nucleotides matching TRBD1. Looked up from germline, CDR1 is SGDLS and CDR2 is YYNGEE. This CDR3 spans 15 amino acids. V was pared by 0 bases and J by 8 bases, with 5 bases of the junction left unmatched. This CDR3 is CASSVEGQGAWGYTF. The CDR3 DNA sequence: TGTGCCAGCAGCGTAGAGGGACAGGGGGCGTGGGGCTACACCTTC.

The chain couples TRBV9 to TRBJ2-1; unclear D gene. There are 14 residues in the CDR3. CDR1 is SGDLS, CDR2 YYNGEE, per germline. V lost 2 bases and J lost 6, with 12 bases in between. CDR3 amino acids: CASSVPSMRNEQFF. DNA of the CDR3: TGTGCCAGCAGCGTCCCTAGTATGCGCAATGAGCAGTTCTTC. Variable domain in full (rest from reference TRBV9 and TRBJ2-1): DSGVTQTPKHLITATGQRVTLRCSPRSGDLSVYWYQQSLDQGLQFLIQYYNGEERAKGNILERFSAQQFPDLHSELNLSSLELGDSALYFCASSVPSMRNEQFFGPGTRLTVL.

The rearrangement joins TRBV18 to TRBJ1-4, with 10 nucleotides matching TRBD1. The CDR3 is 20 residues long. V lost 6 bases, J lost 2 bases, and 18 bases stayed unmatched. In germline, CDR1 is KGHSH, CDR2 LQKENI. CDR3 DNA sequence: TGTGCCAGCTCCTACCTCGGGGACAGGGGATTCGCTGGCACTAATGAAAAACTGTTTTTT. Translated: CASSYLGDRGFAGTNEKLFF.

This chain uses TRBV10-3 with TRBJ1-2; D not certain. The V gene lost 0 bases and the J gene lost 5 bases, with 13 bases spanning the gap. The CDR3 has 15 residues. The germline V gene encodes CDR1 ENHRY and CDR2 SYGVKD. The DNA for the CDR3 is TGTGCCATCAGTGAGTCGGGCAGGATCACATATGGCTACACCTTC. Its translation: CAISESGRITYGYTF.

The V gene is TRBV7-3, the J gene TRBJ2-5; D perhaps matches TRBD2 (5 bases). There are 14 residues in the CDR3. Germline V CDR1 and CDR2: SGHTA, FQGTGA. V was cut by 0 bases and J by 0 bases, with 5 bases left in between. The CDR3 DNA reads TGTGCCAGCAGCTTAACCGGGAACCAAGAGACCCAGTACTTC. It yields the protein CASSLTGNQETQYF.

The genes are TRBV5-1 and TRBJ1-6; 7 nucleotides agree with TRBD1. Germline CDR1 and CDR2: SGHRS and YFSETQ. V lost 2 bases and J lost 0; bases outside the gene matches: 8. The CDR3 is 18 residues long. DNA for the CDR3: TGCGCCAGCAGCTTAAGAACAGGGGAAAGCTCCTATAATTCACCCCTCCACTTT. Amino acid sequence: CASSLRTGESSYNSPLHF.

CDR3 nucleotide sequence: TGTGCCAGCAGCGATACAGCGGGGGCCCCCGATACGCAGTATTTT. It codes for CASSDTAGAPDTQYF. The chain recombines TRBV5-4 with TRBJ2-3, with 8 bases matching TRBD2. With 4 bases clipped from V and 6 bases from J, the junction kept 10 bases outside the gene matches. The CDR3 is made up of 15 amino acids. CDR1 and CDR2 (germline): SGHNT, YYREEE (reference sequence).

This clone was seen only a few times. The chain carries TRBV5-1 and TRBJ2-7; possible D gene TRBD1, 5 bases. There are 14 residues in the CDR3. V lost 0 bases and J lost 2, with 9 bases in between. Germline V gene lookup returns CDR1 SGHRS and CDR2 YFSETQ. The CDR3 is CASSLESGPYEQYF. CDR3 nucleotides: TGCGCCAGCAGCTTGGAGTCAGGGCCCTACGAGCAGTACTTC.

The chain couples TRBV29-1 to TRBJ1-4, with 7 positions matching TRBD1. The V segment lost 7 bases and the J segment 6 bases; nucleotides outside the gene matches: 5. The germline V gene encodes CDR1 SQVTM and CDR2 ANQGSEA. The length of the CDR3 is 12 residues. In nucleotides, the CDR3 is TGCAGCGCCAAGGGACAGCATGAAAAACTGTTTTTT. It encodes CSAKGQHEKLFF.

This clone appeared a single time. V and J are TRBV28 and TRBJ1-2; perhaps TRBD1 as D (6 bases). Germline V CDR1 and CDR2: MDHEN, SYDVKM. The CDR3 covers 14 residues. The V end lost 7 bases, the J end lost 4 bases, and 16 bases lay between the germline ends. The CDR3 loop is CASIDTGSGYGYTF. The CDR3 DNA is TGTGCCAGCATAGACACAGGGTCGGGCTATGGCTACACCTTC.

This clone has a handful of counts. The chain couples TRBV30 to TRBJ2-5; TRBD1 matches at 7 bases. V gave up 0 bases and J gave up 3 bases; unmatched junction bases: 13. CDR3 length equals 17 residues. Germline values: CDR1 GTSNPN, CDR2 SVGIG (reference sequence). CDR3 sequence: CAWSVKTPGQIKETQYF. Written as DNA, the CDR3 is TGTGCCTGGAGTGTGAAAACTCCGGGACAGATAAAAGAGACCCAGTACTTC.

Worth noting for this clone: Other DNA sequences from this sample encode an identical CDR3 as well. The chain recombines TRBV2 with TRBJ1-2; the match to TRBD1 covers 7 bases. The CDR3 is 13 amino acids. The J segment lost 4 bases and the V segment lost 5 bases, leaving 4 bases of the junction unmatched. In germline, CDR1 is SNHLY, CDR2 FYNNEI. The CDR3 here is CASSRQGSYGYTF. CDR3 bases: TGTGCCAGCAGTAGACAGGGCAGCTATGGCTACACCTTC.

The table lists this clone with a count of one. The chain is built from TRBV9 and TRBJ1-1; D is perhaps TRBD1 (5 bases). The V gene lost 1 base and the J gene lost 0 bases, with 19 bases spanning the gap. Germline V lookup: CDR1 SGDLS, CDR2 YYNGEE. The CDR3 consists of 18 residues. CDR3 region: CASSVTPQPWTMNTEAFF. CDR3 bases: TGTGCCAGCAGCGTAACCCCACAACCCTGGACAATGAACACTGAAGCTTTCTTT.

The rearrangement uses TRBV11-2 and TRBJ2-3; 11 bases map to TRBD2. The length of the CDR3 is 15 residues. Looked up from germline, CDR1 is SGHAT and CDR2 is FQNNGV. CDR3 in DNA: TGTGCAGAGGGGGTAGCGGGAGGGCCCGCAGATACGCAGTATTTT. Encoded protein: CAEGVAGGPADTQYF.

As concerns this clone: Likely a read error: the CDR3 ends without its conserved phenylalanine or tryptophan. Because the CDR3's place on the DNA is in doubt, the DNA is left out and the CDR3 is given as listed by TCRdb. V is TRBV3-1 (or the pseudogene TRBV3-2) and J is TRBJ2-7; the D segment call TRBD2 is taken from the table without a DNA check. The CDR3 is 13 amino acids long, termini counted. Germline CDR1 and CDR2: LGHDT and YNNKEL (reference sequence). The CDR3 here is CASSPGLAGGLAI.

V usage is TRBV29-1 and J usage is TRBJ2-3; D may be TRBD2 (5 bases). The CDR3 is made up of 13 amino acids. The germline gives CDR1 SQVTM, CDR2 ANQGSEA. Trimming took off 3 bases at V and 1 base at J, with 8 bases between the two ends. The DNA of the CDR3 is TGCAGCGTTGAGGTTAGCGGCACAGATACGCAGTATTTT. It translates to CSVEVSGTDTQYF.